This T cell receptor (beta chain) was retrieved from a study of T cells in tumors after PD-1 blockade. Only a few counts were recorded for this clone. Germline CDR1 reads MNHNS; CDR2 reads SASEGT. CDR3 size: 14 residues. Unmatched junction bases numbered 5, after V lost 3 bases and J lost 6 bases. Generated by immunoSEQ multiplex PCR, the TCRdb table keeps only in-frame clones and is missing some. The sample lists 9,100 or so clones; about 59% were seen once. Sequenced material: tumor tissue, taken after anti-PD-1 treatment. The receptor was derived from a human donor with basal cell carcinoma. The chain uses TRBV6-1 and TRBJ1-2; TRBD1 matches 9 bases. CDR3 loop: CASSDHRGRDGYTF. As DNA, the CDR3 is TGTGCCAGCAGTGACCACAGGGGGCGAGATGGCTACACCTTC.